This T cell receptor (beta chain) comes out of a study of blood T cells in healthy people across ages. Overall study findings and caveats: A roughly linear fall in TCR beta diversity per million T cells was seen with increasing age. Strong correlation existed between TCR beta diversity and naive T cell percentage.

Points on this clonotype: Its target is not known.

Primers used in a second PCR of about 6 to 11 cycles were a sample-barcoded 5' primer and a J-beta primer mix. Every cDNA molecule bore a tag from a template-switch adaptor containing 12 random nucleotides. Using its own MiXCR run on the 5' RACE reads, TCRdb lists one record per CDR3 protein. This sample has nearly 1 million distinct CDR3 sequences; approximately 50% occur once, and the top ten carry 20% to 25%. The sample comprised blood. The sequence derives from a woman between 55 and 75 years old in good health.

The CDR3 spells CASSQTGTDNEQFF. The CDR3 DNA reads TGTGCCAGCAGTCAGACAGGGACCGACAATGAGCAGTTCTTC. V gene TRBV2 combines with J gene TRBJ2-1, with TRBD1 matching 7 bases. Germline CDR1 and CDR2: SNHLY and FYNNEI. The V segment lost 5 bases and the J segment 5 bases; nucleotides outside the gene matches: 6. This CDR3 comprises 14 residues.